This is a list of T cell receptor beta chains from one sample in a study of cytomegalovirus exposure and HLA in healthy donors. Only in-frame clones appear in the TCRdb table, and some are missing; sequencing was by immunoSEQ multiplex PCR. The repertoire holds about 63,000 clones, with almost 75% as singletons. The sample comprised PBMCs. All receptors come from a man aged 45-60 years in good health and CMV-seronegative. CDR3s include the opening cysteine and the closing phenylalanine or tryptophan. The order of the fields is D gene, V gene, clone size, J gene, CDR3 protein, CDR3 DNA. A D gene is named only where the DNA matches it firmly. The listing skips clone size in some rows; elsewhere it reads once, few, many or a size class.

d_gene: .
v_gene: TRBV7-9
abundance: .
j_gene: TRBJ2-1
CDR3aa: CASSSVNGGYNEQFF
CDR3nt: TGTGCCAGCAGCTCGGTAAACGGGGGTTACAATGAGCAGTTCTTC

d_gene: .
v_gene: TRBV7-2
abundance: few
j_gene: TRBJ1-5
CDR3aa: CASARPRGRGDGNQPQHF
CDR3nt: TGTGCCAGCGCTCGACCGCGGGGGCGAGGGGATGGCAATCAGCCCCAGCATTTT

d_gene: .
v_gene: TRBV5-6
abundance: few
j_gene: TRBJ2-7
CDR3aa: CASSLGAGYEQYF
CDR3nt: TGTGCCAGCAGCTTGGGGGCCGGTTACGAGCAGTACTTC

d_gene: .
v_gene: TRBV6-4
abundance: .
j_gene: TRBJ2-2
CDR3aa: CASSATGTGELFF
CDR3nt: TGTGCCAGCAGTGCCACAGGGACCGGGGAGCTGTTTTTT

d_gene: TRBD1
v_gene: TRBV19
abundance: .
j_gene: TRBJ2-5
CDR3aa: CASSTGTGGPKTQYF
CDR3nt: TGTGCCAGTAGTACTGGGACAGGGGGCCCTAAGACCCAGTACTTC

d_gene: .
v_gene: TRBV18
abundance: .
j_gene: TRBJ2-5
CDR3aa: CASSPRGLAVVGETQYF
CDR3nt: TGTGCCAGCTCACCCCGAGGTCTCGCGGTGGTGGGAGAGACCCAGTACTTC

d_gene: .
v_gene: TRBV28
abundance: .
j_gene: TRBJ1-5
CDR3aa: CASLRSSPSGPQHF
CDR3nt: TGTGCCAGCCTTCGGTCATCCCCATCGGGGCCCCAGCATTTT

d_gene: .
v_gene: TRBV7-9
abundance: .
j_gene: TRBJ1-1
CDR3aa: CASSFWGGVNTEAFF
CDR3nt: TGTGCCAGCAGCTTTTGGGGGGGGGTGAACACTGAAGCTTTCTTT

d_gene: .
v_gene: TRBV5-5
abundance: .
j_gene: TRBJ2-1
CDR3aa: CASSFGNEQFF
CDR3nt: TGTGCCAGCAGCTTCGGCAATGAGCAGTTCTTC

d_gene: .
v_gene: TRBV9
abundance: .
j_gene: TRBJ2-1
CDR3aa: CASSVESGGVYNEQFF
CDR3nt: TGTGCCAGCAGCGTAGAGAGCGGTGGGGTCTACAATGAGCAGTTCTTC

d_gene: .
v_gene: TRBV5-1
abundance: .
j_gene: TRBJ2-5
CDR3aa: CASSLAGGKETQYF
CDR3nt: TGCGCCAGCAGCTTGGCAGGCGGGAAAGAGACCCAGTACTTC

d_gene: TRBD2
v_gene: TRBV7-2
abundance: .
j_gene: TRBJ2-7
CDR3aa: CASSLESSGGYEQYF
CDR3nt: TGTGCCAGCAGCTTAGAGTCTAGCGGGGGGTACGAGCAGTACTTC

d_gene: TRBD2
v_gene: TRBV6-1
abundance: .
j_gene: TRBJ2-5
CDR3aa: CASSGVTSGGQETQYF
CDR3nt: TGTGCCAGCAGTGGGGTAACTAGCGGGGGCCAAGAGACCCAGTACTTC

d_gene: .
v_gene: TRBV9
abundance: .
j_gene: TRBJ2-3
CDR3aa: CASSPPEGGLVTQYF
CDR3nt: TGTGCCAGCAGCCCCCCCGAGGGGGGGCTGGTTACGCAGTATTTT

d_gene: TRBD2
v_gene: TRBV27
abundance: .
j_gene: TRBJ2-1
CDR3aa: CASSSSSGAYNEQFF
CDR3nt: TGTGCCAGCAGTTCTTCTAGCGGGGCCTACAATGAGCAGTTCTTC

d_gene: .
v_gene: TRBV20-1
abundance: .
j_gene: TRBJ1-1
CDR3aa: CSARGATEAFF
CDR3nt: TGCAGTGCTAGGGGGGCGACTGAAGCTTTCTTT

d_gene: TRBD1
v_gene: TRBV19
abundance: .
j_gene: TRBJ2-7
CDR3aa: CASSRGQGPYEQYF
CDR3nt: TGTGCCAGTTCCCGAGGACAGGGGCCTTACGAGCAGTACTTC

d_gene: .
v_gene: TRBV28
abundance: .
j_gene: TRBJ2-5
CDR3aa: CASSFIGQGSLTQYF
CDR3nt: TGTGCCAGCAGTTTTATCGGTCAGGGGTCTTTGACCCAGTACTTC

d_gene: TRBD1
v_gene: TRBV27
abundance: .
j_gene: TRBJ2-1
CDR3aa: CASSLWGTGNANEQFF
CDR3nt: TGTGCCAGCAGTTTATGGGGGACAGGGAATGCCAATGAGCAGTTCTTC

d_gene: .
v_gene: TRBV10-1
abundance: .
j_gene: TRBJ1-1
CDR3aa: CASSESLTEAFF
CDR3nt: TGCGCCAGCAGTGAGTCTCTCACTGAAGCTTTCTTT

d_gene: .
v_gene: TRBV7-9
abundance: once
j_gene: TRBJ2-7
CDR3aa: CASSLPQTGTQYF
CDR3nt: TGTGCCAGCAGCCTCCCGCAGACAGGCACGCAGTACTTC

d_gene: .
v_gene: TRBV5-1
abundance: .
j_gene: TRBJ2-7
CDR3aa: CASSLVSYEQYF
CDR3nt: TGCGCCAGCAGCTTGGTTAGTTACGAGCAGTACTTC

d_gene: TRBD1
v_gene: TRBV7-2
abundance: few
j_gene: TRBJ1-4
CDR3aa: CASSTRGRNEKLFF
CDR3nt: TGTGCCAGCAGCACCAGGGGGCGCAATGAAAAACTGTTTTTT

d_gene: .
v_gene: TRBV19
abundance: .
j_gene: TRBJ1-2
CDR3aa: CATMGHGYTF
CDR3nt: TGTGCCACCATGGGCCATGGCTACACCTTC

d_gene: .
v_gene: TRBV20-1
abundance: once
j_gene: TRBJ1-2
CDR3aa: CSARSNYGYTF
CDR3nt: TGCAGTGCTAGATCGAACTATGGCTACACCTTC

d_gene: .
v_gene: TRBV7-6
abundance: .
j_gene: TRBJ1-5
CDR3aa: CASSLGGLGNGQPQHF
CDR3nt: TGTGCCAGCAGCTTAGGGGGACTAGGGAACGGTCAGCCCCAGCATTTT